Listed here are 8 T cell receptor beta chains from one sample, sequenced in a study of T cells after posttransplantation cyclophosphamide. The table came from immunoSEQ multiplex PCR; TCRdb's copy has only in-frame clones and leaves some out. In total the sample includes about 22,000 clones, none of them seen once. The sequenced sample consisted of PBMCs. The receptor source for this set is a woman aged 45 to 65 in good health, CMV-negative, and a related stem cell transplant donor.

This clone was observed at least ten times. The chain joins TRBV5-3 to TRBJ2-2, with D perhaps matching TRBD2 (6 bases). TRBV5-3 is identified as an open reading frame with a role that is uncertain. This CDR3 comprises 16 residues. The V gene lost 0 bases and the J gene lost 2 bases, with 11 bases spanning the gap. The CDR3 region is CARSLVRGKNTGELFF. In nucleotides, the CDR3 is TGTGCCAGAAGCTTGGTTCGCGGGAAAAACACCGGGGAGCTGTTTTTT.

This clone has at least ten counts. The chain combines TRBV6-1 with TRBJ1-5; 7 bases fit TRBD1. Germline V gene data show CDR1 as MNHNS and CDR2 as SASEGT. Trimming cost V 3 bases and J 15 bases; bases outside gene matches: 8. The CDR3 runs 12 residues. The DNA of the CDR3 is TGTGCCAGCAGTGATGGTGGAAGACAGGGGCATTTT. Protein product: CASSDGGRQGHF.

Many counts were recorded for this clone. This chain links TRBV5-1 with TRBJ2-1; TRBD2 matches 13 bases. This CDR3 contains 19 residues. Germline V gene sequence: CDR1 SGHRS, CDR2 YFSETQ. Germline trimming cut 0 bases from V and 0 bases from J; bases unmatched to any gene: 6. The CDR3 reads CASSLVRLAGGLSYNEQFF. The CDR3 nucleotides are TGCGCCAGCAGCTTGGTTAGACTAGCGGGGGGACTCTCCTACAATGAGCAGTTCTTC.

This clone appeared many times. For the CDR3, the DNA is TGTGCCAGCAGTGAGGTCAGTTTAGCTTTCTTT. Encoded protein: CASSEVSLAFF. The chain joins TRBV2 to TRBJ1-1; no definite D call. The CDR3 has 11 residues. V was trimmed by 3 bases and J by 10 bases, leaving 9 bases between them. CDR1 SNHLY and CDR2 FYNNEI come from the germline V gene.

This clone has at least ten counts. This sequence joins TRBV5-4 and TRBJ2-1; 12 nucleotides align to TRBD2. CDR1 and CDR2 from the germline V gene are SGHNT and YYREEE (reference sequence). With 5 bases clipped from V and 1 base from J, the junction kept 4 bases outside the gene matches. The CDR3 spans 16 residues. CDR3 DNA: TGTGCCAGCAGACCACTAGCGGGAGGATCCTACAATGAGCAGTTCTTC. The encoded protein is CASRPLAGGSYNEQFF.

This clone was recorded many times. The chain links TRBV28 to TRBJ1-5; TRBD1 matches at 9 bases. Germline CDR1 reads MDHEN; CDR2 reads SYDVKM. The V and J ends lost 6 bases and 0 bases, in that order; junction bases with no gene match: 12. This CDR3 spans 18 amino acids. CDR3 loop: CASRPTGQGRGSNQPQHF. DNA for the CDR3: TGTGCCAGCAGACCAACGGGACAGGGAAGGGGTAGCAATCAGCCCCAGCATTTT.

This clone was observed many times. The J gene is TRBJ2-2, the V gene TRBV18; TRBD1 is a possible D gene (6 bases). V was pared by 1 base and J by 6 bases, with 12 bases between. The CDR3 spans 15 residues. Per the germline V gene, CDR1 is KGHSH and CDR2 is LQKENI. The CDR3 DNA is TGTGCCAGCTCACCACGCAGGGGTGAGGCCGGGGAGCTGTTTTTT. Encoded protein: CASSPRRGEAGELFF. The variable domain in full, completed from reference TRBV18 and TRBJ2-2, reads NAGVMQNPRHLVRRRGQEARLRCSPMKGHSHVYWYRQLPEEGLKFMVYLQKENIIDESGMPKERFSAEFPKEGPSILRIQQVVRGDSAAYFCASSPRRGEAGELFFGEGSRLTVL.

This clone was recorded many times. This chain joins TRBV7-8 and TRBJ1-4; 9 nucleotides line up with TRBD1. The CDR3 consists of 13 residues. The germline V gene has CDR1 SGHVS and CDR2 FQNEAQ. The V gene end was trimmed by 4 bases and the J gene end by 8 bases; junction bases not matched to a gene: 2. CDR3 sequence reads: CASSSDRGEKLFF. The CDR3 DNA is TGTGCCAGCAGCTCGGACAGGGGCGAAAAACTGTTTTTT.